This T cell receptor beta chain was identified in a study of chemoradiotherapy in HPV16-positive cancers. Across the whole study: Functional T-cell assays on a couple of HPV16-positive patients' cells defined candidate HPV-specific clones and common TCR motifs.

A word on this clone: Antigen specificity is unknown.

The CDR3 runs to 14 residues. V was pared by 6 bases and J by 4 bases, with 8 bases of the junction left unmatched. Germline values: CDR1 MNHNY, CDR2 SVGAGI (reference sequence). This table comes from immunoSEQ multiplex PCR, and its TCRdb copy is limited to in-frame clones, with some not included. The sample includes about 15,000 clones, roughly three quarters of them seen just once. Study findings and constraints: Candidate HPV-specific clones and E7-related TCR motifs grew in tumor during treatment.

The receptor comes from a human donor with HPV-associated anogenital cancer. The chain is built from TRBV6-6 and TRBJ1-1, with 7 nucleotides matching TRBD1. The specimen was taken from a patient who underwent chemoradiotherapy. The CDR3 DNA reads as TGTGCCAGCAGCCGACAGGGCGGGATCACTGAAGCTTTCTTT. Protein sequence: CASSRQGGITEAFF.